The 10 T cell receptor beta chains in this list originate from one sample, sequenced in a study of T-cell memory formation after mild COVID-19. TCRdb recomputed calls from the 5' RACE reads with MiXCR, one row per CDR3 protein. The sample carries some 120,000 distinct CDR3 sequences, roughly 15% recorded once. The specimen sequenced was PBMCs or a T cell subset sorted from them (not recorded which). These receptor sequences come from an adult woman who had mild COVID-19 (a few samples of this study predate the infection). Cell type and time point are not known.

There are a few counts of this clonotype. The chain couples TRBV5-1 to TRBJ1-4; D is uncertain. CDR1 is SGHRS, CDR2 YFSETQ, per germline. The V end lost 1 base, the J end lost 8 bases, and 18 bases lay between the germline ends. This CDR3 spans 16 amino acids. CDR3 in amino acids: CASSLSSGSEGEKLFF. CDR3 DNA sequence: TGCGCCAGCAGCTTGTCCTCTGGTTCGGAGGGCGAAAAACTGTTTTTT.

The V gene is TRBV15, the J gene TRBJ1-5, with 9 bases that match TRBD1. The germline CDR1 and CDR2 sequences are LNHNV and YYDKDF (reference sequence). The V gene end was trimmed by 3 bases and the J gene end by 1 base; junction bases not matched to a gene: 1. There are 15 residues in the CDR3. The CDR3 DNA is TGTGCCACCAGCAGTGACAGGGGGAGCAATCAGCCCCAGCATTTT. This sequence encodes CATSSDRGSNQPQHF.

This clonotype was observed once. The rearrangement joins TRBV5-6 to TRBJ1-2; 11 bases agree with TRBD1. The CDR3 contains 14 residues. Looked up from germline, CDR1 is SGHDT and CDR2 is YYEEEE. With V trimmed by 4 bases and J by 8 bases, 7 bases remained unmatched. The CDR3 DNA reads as TGTGCCAGCAGCCAGCCGGGACAGGGGGAAGGCTACACCTTC. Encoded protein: CASSQPGQGEGYTF.

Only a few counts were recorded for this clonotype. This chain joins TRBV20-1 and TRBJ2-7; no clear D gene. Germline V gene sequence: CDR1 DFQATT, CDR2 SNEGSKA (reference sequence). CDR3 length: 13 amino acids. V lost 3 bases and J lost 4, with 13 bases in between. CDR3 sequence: CSARGNPSYEQYF. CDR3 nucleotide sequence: TGCAGTGCTAGGGGGAACCCCTCTTACGAGCAGTACTTC.

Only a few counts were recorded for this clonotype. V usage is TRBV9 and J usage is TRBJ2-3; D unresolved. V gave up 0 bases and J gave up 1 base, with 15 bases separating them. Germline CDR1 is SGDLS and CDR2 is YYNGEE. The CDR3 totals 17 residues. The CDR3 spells CASSVGPRSRGTDTQYF. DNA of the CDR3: TGTGCCAGCAGCGTAGGCCCAAGGAGTCGGGGCACAGATACGCAGTATTTT.

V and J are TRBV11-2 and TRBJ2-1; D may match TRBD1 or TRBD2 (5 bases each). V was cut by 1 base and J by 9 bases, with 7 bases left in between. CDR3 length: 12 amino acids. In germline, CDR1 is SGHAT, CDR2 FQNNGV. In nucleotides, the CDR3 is TGTGCCAGCAGCTTAGCAGGGAGTGAGCAGTTCTTC. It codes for CASSLAGSEQFF.

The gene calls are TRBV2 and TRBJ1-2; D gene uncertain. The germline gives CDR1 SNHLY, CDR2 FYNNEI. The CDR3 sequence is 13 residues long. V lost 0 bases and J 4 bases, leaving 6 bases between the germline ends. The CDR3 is CASSEAQSYGYTF. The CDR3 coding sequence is TGTGCCAGCAGTGAAGCGCAGAGCTATGGCTACACCTTC.

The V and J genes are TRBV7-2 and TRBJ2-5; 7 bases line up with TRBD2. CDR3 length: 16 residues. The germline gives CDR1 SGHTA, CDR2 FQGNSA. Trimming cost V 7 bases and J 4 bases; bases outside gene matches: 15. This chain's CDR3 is CASTPGFGGGGETQYF. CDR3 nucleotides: TGTGCCAGCACCCCAGGGTTCGGCGGGGGAGGAGAGACCCAGTACTTC.

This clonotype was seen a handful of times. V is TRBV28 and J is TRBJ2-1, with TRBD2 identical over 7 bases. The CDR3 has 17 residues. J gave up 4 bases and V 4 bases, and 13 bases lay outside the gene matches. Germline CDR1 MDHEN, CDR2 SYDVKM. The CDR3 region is CASSSNPPSGKYNEQFF. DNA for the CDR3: TGTGCCAGCAGTTCCAACCCCCCCAGCGGGAAGTACAATGAGCAGTTCTTC.

The CDR3 protein is CATSDLSVRDYNEQFF. The CDR3, as DNA: TGTGCCACCAGTGACCTTAGCGTGAGGGACTACAATGAGCAGTTCTTC. The V call is TRBV24-1, the J call TRBJ2-1; TRBD2 might be the D (5 bases). The CDR3 spans 16 residues. The germline CDR1 and CDR2 sequences are KGHDR and SFDVKD. The ends were cut back, 4 bases at V and 3 bases at J, with 15 bases in the middle.